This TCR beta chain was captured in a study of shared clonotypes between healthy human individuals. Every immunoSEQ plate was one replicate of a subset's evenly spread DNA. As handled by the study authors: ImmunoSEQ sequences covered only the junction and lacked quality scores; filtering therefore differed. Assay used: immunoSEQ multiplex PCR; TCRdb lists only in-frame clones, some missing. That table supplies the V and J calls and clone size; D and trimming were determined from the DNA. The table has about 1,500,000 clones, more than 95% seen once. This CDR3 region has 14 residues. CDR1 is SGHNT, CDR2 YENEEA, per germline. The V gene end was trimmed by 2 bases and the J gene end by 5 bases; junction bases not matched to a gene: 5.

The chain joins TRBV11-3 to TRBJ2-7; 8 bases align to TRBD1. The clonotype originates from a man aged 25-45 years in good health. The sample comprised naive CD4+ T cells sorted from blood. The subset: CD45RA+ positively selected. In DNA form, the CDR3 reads TGTGCCAGCAGCTTAAACCCAGGGGGCAACGAGCAGTACTTC. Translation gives CASSLNPGGNEQYF.